These 16 T cell receptor beta chains were sequenced from one sample in a study of T cells in Graves' hyperthyroidism and ophthalmopathy. Researchers amplified the TCR beta CDR3 regions from RNA transcripts. First-round RT-PCR targeting the TCR CDR3 was performed with the HTBI primer set. TCRdb fed the multiplex PCR reads into MiXCR, producing one record per CDR3 protein. The data show a few hundred thousand distinct CDR3 sequences, roughly 23% seen once. The sequenced sample was blood. The origin of the receptors is a woman between 45 and 65 years old with Graves' hyperthyroidism.

V usage is TRBV19 and J usage is TRBJ1-4; D not resolved. The CDR3 runs to 16 residues. Germline values: CDR1 LNHDA, CDR2 SQIVND (reference sequence). The ends were cut back, 5 bases at V and 0 bases at J, with 13 bases in the middle. CDR3 amino acids: CASSLKAVATNEKLFF. CDR3 in DNA: TGTGCCAGTAGTTTGAAAGCAGTGGCAACTAATGAAAAACTGTTTTTT. The full variable domain, its missing parts supplied by reference TRBV19 and TRBJ1-4, is DGGITQSPKYLFRKEGQNVTLSCEQNLNHDAMYWYRQDPGQGLRLIYYSQIVNDFQKGDIAEGYSVSREKKESFPLTVTSAQKNPTAFYLCASSLKAVATNEKLFFGSGTQLSVL.

The J gene is TRBJ2-1, the V gene TRBV6-2 or TRBV6-3; the D call may be TRBD1 or TRBD2 (5 bases each). CDR1 MNHEY and CDR2 SVGEGT come from the germline V gene. V lost 4 bases and J lost 14, with 15 bases in between. The CDR3 has 12 residues. CDR3 bases: TGTGCCAGCAGTTCCTATTTGCAGGGAGAGTTCTTC. This encodes CASSSYLQGEFF.

As regards this clonotype: This clone may be a read error of a much larger clone one base away. V is TRBV5-1 and J is TRBJ2-1; TRBD2 matches at 8 bases. CDR3 length: 18 amino acids. Germline V lookup: CDR1 SGHRS, CDR2 YFSETQ. The J segment lost 0 bases and the V segment lost 4 bases, leaving 12 bases of the junction unmatched. Here the CDR3 DNA reads TGCGCCAGCAGCCAAATTCCTGGCGGGGGGCGCTCCTACAATGAGCAGTTCTTC. Translated: CASSQIPGGGRSYNEQFF.

In its sample, this clonotype was seen a few times. This sequence may be a read error, since a much larger clone differs from it by one base. This rearrangement joins TRBV3-1 to TRBJ1-2; 9 positions match TRBD1. Per the germline V gene, CDR1 is LGHDT and CDR2 is YNNKEL (reference sequence). The CDR3 covers 17 residues. The CDR3 sequence is CASSPRGTGHSNYGYNF. The CDR3 nucleotides read TGTGCCAGCAGCCCCCGGGGGACAGGGCATTCCAACTATGGCTACAACTTC.

This clonotype occurred many times. The rearrangement joins TRBV5-1 to TRBJ1-1; 10 bases match TRBD1. This CDR3 region has 14 residues. With V trimmed by 4 bases and J by 6 bases, 6 bases remained unmatched. CDR1 and CDR2 (germline): SGHRS, YFSETQ. Here the CDR3 DNA reads TGCGCCAGCAGCCCAAGACAGGGGGCGGCTGAAGCTTTCTTT. It codes for CASSPRQGAAEAFF.

In this sample, this clonotype turned up many times. The chain couples TRBV2 to TRBJ1-1, with D tentatively TRBD1 (5 bases). V dropped 6 bases and J dropped 4 bases, with 15 bases sitting between them. Germline V gene sequence: CDR1 SNHLY, CDR2 FYNNEI. The CDR3 has 14 amino acids. CDR3 sequence reads: CASRGDGTATEAFF. The DNA of the CDR3 is TGTGCCAGCAGGGGAGACGGGACGGCCACTGAAGCTTTCTTT.

This clonotype has at least ten counts. This chain connects TRBV20-1 to TRBJ2-7; 8 bases fit TRBD1. The CDR3 is 13 amino acids. CDR1 is DFQATT, CDR2 SNEGSKA, per germline (reference sequence). The trim removed 5 bases at V and 3 bases at J, leaving 6 bases unmatched. The CDR3 coding sequence is TGCAGTGCTTCGAGACAGGGGCGCTACGAGCAGTACTTC. Translating gives CSASRQGRYEQYF.

Many counts were recorded for this clonotype. The V gene is TRBV2, the J gene TRBJ1-1, with TRBD1 as a possible D gene (6 bases). Trimming took 8 bases from V and 2 from J, leaving 15 bases between them. Germline assignment: CDR1 SNHLY and CDR2 FYNNEI. The CDR3 is 14 residues long. This CDR3 is CASVRGAGNTEAFF. The CDR3 region has the DNA TGTGCCAGCGTCCGGGGGGCAGGAAACACTGAAGCTTTCTTT.

This clonotype was seen repeatedly, ten times or more. The rearrangement links TRBV3-1 to TRBJ1-1; no reliable D call. V was pared by 1 base and J by 0 bases, with 9 bases between. CDR1 and CDR2 from the germline V gene are LGHDT and YNNKEL (reference sequence). The CDR3 covers 15 residues. The CDR3 spells CASSQGPGVNTEAFF. The CDR3 region has the DNA TGTGCCAGCAGCCAAGGGCCTGGGGTGAACACTGAAGCTTTCTTT.

The rearrangement uses TRBV10-3 and TRBJ1-5; 7 nucleotides match TRBD1. CDR3 size: 15 residues. Germline CDR1 ENHRY, CDR2 SYGVKD. Trimming removed 5 bases from V and 1 base from J; junction bases left unmatched: 5. CDR3 nucleotides: TGTGCCATCAGTCCCGGGACAGCAAGCAATCAGCCCCAGCATTTT. This sequence encodes CAISPGTASNQPQHF.

This clonotype occurred many times. The rearrangement joins TRBV9 to TRBJ2-1; D uncertain. This CDR3 has 12 residues. The V and J ends lost 0 bases and 8 bases respectively, with 6 bases between them. The germline V gene encodes CDR1 SGDLS and CDR2 YYNGEE. CDR3: CASSVATHEQFF. In DNA form, the CDR3 reads TGTGCCAGCAGCGTAGCTACCCATGAGCAGTTCTTC. The whole variable domain, filled in from reference TRBV9 and TRBJ2-1, reads DSGVTQTPKHLITATGQRVTLRCSPRSGDLSVYWYQQSLDQGLQFLIQYYNGEERAKGNILERFSAQQFPDLHSELNLSSLELGDSALYFCASSVATHEQFFGPGTRLTVL.

CDR3 sequence: CATSGLAGVLGETQYF. CDR3 in DNA: TGTGCCACCTCCGGACTAGCGGGAGTCCTGGGGGAGACCCAGTACTTC. This rearrangement joins TRBV10-3 to TRBJ2-5; 13 bases fit TRBD2. This CDR3 contains 16 residues. Germline lookup yields CDR1 ENHRY and CDR2 SYGVKD. V shed 10 bases, J shed 5 bases, and the junction held 13 bases outside the gene matches.

This clonotype was seen ten or more times. Here the CDR3 reads CASSDDSYEQYF. DNA of the CDR3: TGTGCCAGCAGCGATGACAGCTACGAGCAGTACTTC. The genes are TRBV6-2 or TRBV6-3 and TRBJ2-7; a possible D gene is TRBD1 (5 bases). V was shortened by 6 bases and J by 3 bases, with 9 bases between the two germline ends. The CDR3 consists of 12 residues. Looked up from germline, CDR1 is MNHEY and CDR2 is SVGEGT.

The table lists this clonotype with many counts. The chain employs TRBV30 and TRBJ1-3; D call uncertain. Germline CDR1 GTSNPN, CDR2 SVGIG (reference sequence). Trimming removed 1 base from V and 9 bases from J, with 10 bases in between. The CDR3 is 12 residues long. CDR3 coding DNA: TGTGCCTGGAGTGCGAAATTTAGCACCATATATTTT. This codes for CAWSAKFSTIYF.

This clonotype has only a few counts. The rearrangement uses TRBV11-3 and TRBJ2-4, with D uncertain. The V gene's germline CDR1 is SGHNT and CDR2 YENEEA. The V end was cut by 5 bases, the J end by 0 bases, with 11 bases between. This CDR3 is built from 15 residues. CDR3 protein: CASSTDKLAKNIQYF. Written as DNA, the CDR3 is TGTGCCAGCAGCACTGACAAACTAGCCAAAAACATTCAGTACTTC.

This clonotype was picked up a small number of times. Since a much larger clone is just one base distant, this may be a read error. This sequence joins TRBV28 and TRBJ2-7; 9 bases line up with TRBD1. There are 13 residues in the CDR3. Trimming at V came to 10 bases and at J to 6 bases, leaving 10 bases not matched to a gene. In germline, CDR1 is MDHEN, CDR2 SYDVKM. For the CDR3, the DNA is TGTGCCATCCGACAGGGGGGTCCCTGCGAGCAGTACTTC. It encodes CAIRQGGPCEQYF.